This passage covers 13 T cell receptor beta chains from one sample sequenced in a study of blood T cell repertoires in COVID-19. The repertoire was sequenced with immunoSEQ multiplex PCR; TCRdb's copy has only in-frame clones and lacks some. The sample has some 130,000 clones; about four fifths are singletons. Sequenced input: PBMCs or T cells enriched from blood (not recorded which). These receptors originate from a man aged 25-45 years who had recovered from COVID-19.

The V and J genes are TRBV19 and TRBJ2-7; 7 bases agree with TRBD1. There are 12 residues in the CDR3. Germline V gene data show CDR1 as LNHDA and CDR2 as SQIVND (reference sequence). CDR3 amino acids: CDSTGQSYEQYV. The CDR3 coding sequence is TGTGACAGTACGGGACAGAGCTACGAGCAGTACGTC.

This sequence joins TRBV2 and TRBJ1-1; tentative D call: TRBD1 (5 bases). V gave up 3 bases and J gave up 0 bases, with 8 bases separating them. The CDR3 sequence is 14 residues long. Germline loops: CDR1 SNHLY, CDR2 FYNNEI. Here the CDR3 DNA reads TGTGCCAGCAGTGAGACAGAAATGAACACTGAAGCTTTCTTT. Amino acids: CASSETEMNTEAFF.

The chain has TRBV11-2 and TRBJ2-3; 9 positions agree with TRBD2. Germline V lookup: CDR1 SGHAT, CDR2 FQNNGV. V lost 6 bases and J lost 4; bases outside the gene matches: 11. This CDR3 comprises 16 residues. The CDR3 nucleotides read TGTGCCAGCAGACCACATAGCGGGAGTGGCTCAGATACGCAGTATTTT. This codes for CASRPHSGSGSDTQYF.

This chain connects TRBV24-1 to TRBJ2-3; 7 bases map to TRBD2. This CDR3 has 15 residues. The trim removed 7 bases at V and 6 bases at J, leaving 12 bases unmatched. The germline V gene encodes CDR1 KGHDR and CDR2 SFDVKD. This chain's CDR3 is CATSLGGRSGDTQYF. The CDR3 DNA reads as TGTGCCACCAGCCTGGGCGGGAGAAGTGGGGATACGCAGTATTTT.

This chain connects TRBV6-5 to TRBJ1-2, with 7 bases identical to TRBD1. Germline CDR1 MNHEY, CDR2 SVGAGI. Germline trimming cut 6 bases from V and 6 bases from J; bases unmatched to any gene: 13. The CDR3 spans 15 residues. The CDR3 spells CASRKGALGKNGYTF. The CDR3 nucleotides read TGTGCCAGCAGAAAGGGGGCGCTCGGAAAAAATGGCTACACCTTC.

The CDR3 spells CASSEWDSRAQYF. In nucleotides, the CDR3 is TGTGCCAGTAGTGAGTGGGACTCGCGGGCCCAGTACTTC. This chain uses TRBV19 with TRBJ2-5; the D gene is possibly TRBD2 (6 bases). Looked up from germline, CDR1 is LNHDA and CDR2 is SQIVND (reference sequence). V was shortened by 5 bases and J by 9 bases, with 16 bases between the two germline ends. The CDR3 totals 13 residues.

The V and J genes are TRBV6-5 and TRBJ2-7; TRBD2 is a possible D gene (6 bases). V lost 7 bases and J lost 3, with 10 bases in between. Germline V gene data show CDR1 as MNHEY and CDR2 as SVGAGI. There are 12 residues in the CDR3. CDR3 coding DNA: TGTGCCAGCAAGGGACTCTTCTACGAGCAGTACTTC. Translation: CASKGLFYEQYF.

The count of this clone is one. The chain has TRBV11-1 and TRBJ2-3; TRBD2 aligns across 8 bases. CDR1 SGHAT and CDR2 FQDESV come from the germline V gene (reference sequence). The ends lost 5 bases at V and 3 bases at J; junction bases unmatched: 4. The CDR3 covers 14 residues. CDR3 DNA: TGTGCCAGCAGCAGACGGGGGGGGACAGATACGCAGTATTTT. Translation gives CASSRRGGTDTQYF.

CDR3: CASSQLRQGGEQFF. CDR3 nucleotide sequence: TGTGCCAGCAGCCAATTAAGACAGGGGGGCGAGCAGTTCTTC. This chain connects TRBV9 to TRBJ2-1; TRBD1 aligns across 9 bases. V was pared by 4 bases and J by 10 bases, with 9 bases of the junction left unmatched. This CDR3 is built from 14 residues. Germline CDR1 SGDLS, CDR2 YYNGEE.

This clone was counted at least ten times. This sequence joins TRBV6-1 and TRBJ1-6, with TRBD1 matching 9 bases. The trim removed 0 bases at V and 7 bases at J, leaving 7 bases unmatched. The CDR3 spans 17 residues. Germline loops: CDR1 MNHNS, CDR2 SASEGT. CDR3 amino acids: CASSEARGTGRNSPLHF. The DNA of the CDR3 is TGTGCCAGCAGTGAAGCGCGCGGGACAGGGCGCAATTCACCCCTCCACTTT.

This chain uses TRBV5-1 with TRBJ1-1, with D perhaps TRBD1 (6 bases). Germline CDR1 SGHRS, CDR2 YFSETQ. The V end lost 4 bases, the J end lost 5 bases, and 12 bases lay between the germline ends. The CDR3 is 13 residues long. In DNA, the CDR3 is TGCGCCAGCAGCCTAACAGGGCTAACTGAAGCTTTCTTT. It codes for CASSLTGLTEAFF.

The rearrangement links TRBV5-1 to TRBJ1-1; TRBD1 agrees at 10 bases. After removal of 3 bases from V and 5 bases from J, the junction contained 1 base not matched to a gene. The CDR3 is made up of 13 amino acids. Germline values: CDR1 SGHRS, CDR2 YFSETQ. The CDR3 is CASSSDRGTEAFF. Here the CDR3 DNA reads TGCGCCAGCAGCTCGGACAGGGGGACTGAAGCTTTCTTT.

The chain joins TRBV9 to TRBJ2-1; 7 bases align to TRBD2. Germline CDR1 is SGDLS and CDR2 is YYNGEE. Trimming took 0 bases from V and 0 from J; bases not matched to a gene: 9. This CDR3 is 18 amino acids long. For the CDR3, the DNA is TGTGCCAGCAGCGTAGTCTCTAGCGGCCCCAGCTCCTACAATGAGCAGTTCTTC. It encodes CASSVVSSGPSSYNEQFF.